These 22 T cell receptor beta chains were sequenced from one sample in a study of cytomegalovirus exposure and HLA in healthy donors. The PCR was carried out with 60 Vbeta primers and 13 Jbeta primers. Clones were read by immunoSEQ multiplex PCR, and TCRdb kept only the in-frame ones, dropping some. The table shows 120,000 to 150,000 clones, with around three quarters occurring only once. Sequencing was performed on PBMCs. The source is a middle-aged woman in good health and CMV-seropositive.

The genes are TRBV7-3 and TRBJ2-1; 10 nucleotides agree with TRBD2. V gave up 4 bases and J gave up 6 bases; unmatched junction bases: 3. Looked up from germline, CDR1 is SGHTA and CDR2 is FQGTGA. The length of the CDR3 is 14 residues. CDR3 residues: CASSSLAGVNEQFF. The CDR3 bases are TGTGCCAGCAGCTCCCTAGCGGGAGTCAATGAGCAGTTCTTC.

V is TRBV5-1 and J is TRBJ2-3, with no clear D. Trimming took off 5 bases at V and 2 bases at J, with 6 bases between the two ends. The CDR3 is 12 residues long. The V gene's germline CDR1 is SGHRS and CDR2 YFSETQ. The CDR3 DNA is TGCGCCAGCAGTCCTAACACAGATACGCAGTATTTT. Amino acid sequence: CASSPNTDTQYF.

The chain is built from TRBV19 and TRBJ1-2; the match to TRBD1 covers 12 bases. With V trimmed by 4 bases and J by 0 bases, 6 bases remained unmatched. Per the germline V gene, CDR1 is LNHDA and CDR2 is SQIVND (reference sequence). The CDR3 contains 17 residues. The CDR3 region has the DNA TGTGCCAGTAGTAGGGACAGGGGGCCAGCGTCTAACTATGGCTACACCTTC. Amino acid sequence: CASSRDRGPASNYGYTF.

This clone was seen once. The chain carries TRBV7-9 and TRBJ2-1, with 7 bases identical to TRBD1. The germline gives CDR1 SEHNR, CDR2 FQNEAQ (reference sequence). J gave up 4 bases and V 7 bases, and 7 bases lay outside the gene matches. This CDR3 comprises 14 residues. The CDR3 reads CASNTDRVYNEQFF. CDR3 coding DNA: TGTGCCAGCAATACCGACAGGGTTTACAATGAGCAGTTCTTC.

The chain joins TRBV5-4 to TRBJ2-5; tentatively, D is TRBD2 (6 bases). Germline CDR1 reads SGHNT; CDR2 reads YYREEE (reference sequence). This CDR3 has 14 amino acids. Trimming removed 3 bases from V and 0 bases from J, with 9 bases in between. This CDR3 reads CASSSGTDQETQYF. The CDR3 nucleotides are TGTGCCAGCAGCTCCGGGACTGACCAAGAGACCCAGTACTTC.

The rearrangement joins TRBV7-2 to TRBJ2-1, with a possible D match to TRBD2 (5 bases). V lost 5 bases and J 13 bases, leaving 18 bases between the germline ends. Germline-derived CDR1 and CDR2 are SGHTA and FQGNSA. This CDR3 has 13 amino acids. The CDR3 loop reads CASSQRPDEKQFF. The CDR3 DNA reads TGTGCCAGCAGCCAGCGGCCTGACGAAAAACAGTTCTTC.

This chain joins TRBV28 and TRBJ2-4, with D tentatively TRBD1 (7 bases). The CDR3 loop spans 14 amino acids. V lost 9 bases and J lost 5, with 17 bases in between. The germline gives CDR1 MDHEN, CDR2 SYDVKM. For the CDR3, the DNA is TGTGCCAGTGGCGCGGGACAGCATGAAAACATTCAGTACTTC. Its translation: CASGAGQHENIQYF.

The chain uses TRBV11-2 and TRBJ2-7, with 9 bases lining up with TRBD2. V shed 5 bases, J shed 3 bases, and the junction held 8 bases outside the gene matches. This CDR3 comprises 15 residues. CDR1 SGHAT and CDR2 FQNNGV come from the germline V gene. CDR3 amino acids: CASSLGPSGIYEQYF. CDR3 nucleotide sequence: TGTGCCAGCAGCCTAGGTCCTAGCGGGATCTACGAGCAGTACTTC.

J is TRBJ1-2 and V is TRBV28, with TRBD1 matching 8 bases. The J segment lost 8 bases and the V segment lost 5 bases, leaving 7 bases of the junction unmatched. The CDR3 extends over 13 amino acids. The germline CDR1 and CDR2 sequences are MDHEN and SYDVKM. CDR3 DNA: TGTGCCAGCAGTCCGGGGGACAGGCGCGGCTACACCTTC. Protein: CASSPGDRRGYTF.

The V gene is TRBV15, the J gene TRBJ2-7; 9 bases fit TRBD2. With V trimmed by 0 bases and J by 4 bases, 7 bases remained unmatched. The CDR3 has 16 amino acids. CDR1 LNHNV and CDR2 YYDKDF come from the germline V gene (reference sequence). The CDR3 here is CATSRDRLAGSYEQYF. The CDR3 nucleotides are TGTGCCACCAGCAGAGATCGGCTAGCGGGATCTTACGAGCAGTACTTC. Supplemented by reference TRBV15 and TRBJ2-7, the full variable domain reads DAMVIQNPRYQVTQFGKPVTLSCSQTLNHNVMYWYQQKSSQAPKLLFHYYDKDFNNEADTPDNFQSRRPNTSFCFLDIRSPGLGDTAMYLCATSRDRLAGSYEQYFGPGTRLTVT.

The rearrangement joins TRBV5-1 to TRBJ1-3, with 9 bases lining up with TRBD1. Trimming at V came to 1 base and at J to 2 bases, leaving 10 bases not matched to a gene. Germline V CDR1 and CDR2: SGHRS, YFSETQ. The CDR3 has 18 amino acids. CDR3 coding DNA: TGCGCCAGCAGCTTGTTGCCCGGACAGGGGAGCCCTGGAAACACCATATATTTT. Translation gives CASSLLPGQGSPGNTIYF.

The chain joins TRBV20-1 to TRBJ2-7; D is undetermined. CDR1 DFQATT and CDR2 SNEGSKA come from the germline V gene (reference sequence). The V end was cut by 7 bases, the J end by 1 base, with 8 bases between. There are 11 residues in the CDR3. The CDR3 sequence is CSGSRSYEQYF. The CDR3 DNA reads as TGCAGTGGGAGCCGATCCTACGAGCAGTACTTC.

The CDR3 DNA reads as TGTGCCAGCAGTTTGGGACTAGCGGGAGTCGAGCAGTACTTC. This gives the protein CASSLGLAGVEQYF. The gene calls are TRBV6-5 and TRBJ2-7; TRBD2 agrees at 14 bases. CDR3 length: 14 amino acids. From germline, CDR1 is MNHEY and CDR2 SVGAGI. V shed 4 bases and J 6 bases; nucleotides not matched to a gene: 2.

The chain carries TRBV14 and TRBJ2-7; TRBD1 aligns across 11 bases. CDR1 SGHDN and CDR2 FVKESK come from the germline V gene. The CDR3 length is 14 residues. Germline trimming cut 4 bases from V and 5 bases from J; bases unmatched to any gene: 4. The CDR3 sequence: CASSLGQGAHEQYF. In DNA, the CDR3 is TGTGCCAGCAGCCTTGGACAGGGGGCGCACGAGCAGTACTTC.

The chain combines TRBV5-4 with TRBJ1-1; 7 nucleotides align to TRBD1. This CDR3 is 14 amino acids long. The ends lost 0 bases at V and 4 bases at J; junction bases unmatched: 3. The germline gives CDR1 SGHNT, CDR2 YYREEE (reference sequence). CDR3 sequence (DNA): TGTGCCAGCAGCTTGGGACAGGGAAGCACTGAAGCTTTCTTT. Translating gives CASSLGQGSTEAFF.

This rearrangement joins TRBV18 to TRBJ2-7, with D perhaps TRBD1 (6 bases). Germline assignment: CDR1 KGHSH and CDR2 LQKENI. The germline V and J ends were trimmed by 1 base and 2 bases, with 18 bases remaining between them. The CDR3 is 17 residues long. The CDR3 nucleotides are TGTGCCAGCTCACCACAGCAGGCAGGGGAAGGAACCTACGAGCAGTACTTC. It encodes CASSPQQAGEGTYEQYF.

The chain couples TRBV7-3 to TRBJ2-3; D is unresolved. CDR1 and CDR2 (germline): SGHTA, FQGTGA. The CDR3 is 13 residues long. V was pared by 5 bases and J by 6 bases, with 12 bases between. CDR3 in DNA: TGTGCCAGCAGCGATACTTACCGCGATACGCAGTATTTT. Encoded protein: CASSDTYRDTQYF. The full variable domain, with the rest looked up from reference TRBV7-3 and TRBJ2-3, is GAGVSQTPSNKVTEKGKYVELRCDPISGHTALYWYRQSLGQGPEFLIYFQGTGAADDSGLPNDRFFAVRPEGSVSTLKIQRTERGDSAVYLCASSDTYRDTQYFGPGTRLTVL.

The V gene is TRBV19, the J gene TRBJ2-5, with TRBD2 identical over 10 bases. The V and J ends lost 3 bases and 4 bases, in that order; junction bases with no gene match: 2. The CDR3 covers 14 residues. The germline V gene has CDR1 LNHDA and CDR2 SQIVND (reference sequence). This CDR3 reads CASSMRLAGETQYF. The DNA of the CDR3 is TGTGCCAGTAGTATGAGACTAGCGGGAGAGACCCAGTACTTC.

This clone occurred once. The chain has TRBV10-1 and TRBJ2-5; 7 nucleotides agree with TRBD2. This CDR3 has 16 amino acids. J was trimmed by 5 bases and V by 5 bases; bases with no gene match: 14. Germline V gene data show CDR1 as WNHNN and CDR2 as SYGVQD (reference sequence). CDR3 residues: CASSPGERGREETQYF. The CDR3 region has the DNA TGCGCCAGCAGTCCCGGGGAGCGGGGTCGGGAGGAGACCCAGTACTTC.

The chain couples TRBV4-1 to TRBJ2-5; D possibly corresponds to TRBD1 (6 bases). The ends were cut back, 5 bases at V and 5 bases at J, with 12 bases in the middle. The CDR3 spans 13 residues. Germline CDR1 reads MGHRA; CDR2 reads YSYEKL. In DNA, the CDR3 is TGCGCCAGCAGCGACACAGGGTGGGAGACCCAGTACTTC. Translated: CASSDTGWETQYF.

V and J are TRBV4-2 and TRBJ2-7, with 7 bases that match TRBD2. Germline-derived CDR1 and CDR2 are LGHNA and YNFKEQ. The ends lost 1 base at V and 4 bases at J; junction bases unmatched: 7. The CDR3 is 15 residues long. The CDR3 bases are TGTGCCAGCAGCCAAGTAGGGGACTACTCATACGAGCAGTACTTC. Its translation: CASSQVGDYSYEQYF.

The V gene is TRBV6-4, the J gene TRBJ1-2, with D maybe TRBD1 (5 bases). CDR3 size: 15 residues. From germline, CDR1 is MRHNA and CDR2 SNTAGT. The V end lost 4 bases, the J end lost 1 base, and 13 bases lay between the germline ends. This CDR3 is CASSGREGLNYGYTF. The CDR3 coding sequence is TGTGCCAGCAGTGGCCGGGAGGGGCTTAACTATGGCTACACCTTC.